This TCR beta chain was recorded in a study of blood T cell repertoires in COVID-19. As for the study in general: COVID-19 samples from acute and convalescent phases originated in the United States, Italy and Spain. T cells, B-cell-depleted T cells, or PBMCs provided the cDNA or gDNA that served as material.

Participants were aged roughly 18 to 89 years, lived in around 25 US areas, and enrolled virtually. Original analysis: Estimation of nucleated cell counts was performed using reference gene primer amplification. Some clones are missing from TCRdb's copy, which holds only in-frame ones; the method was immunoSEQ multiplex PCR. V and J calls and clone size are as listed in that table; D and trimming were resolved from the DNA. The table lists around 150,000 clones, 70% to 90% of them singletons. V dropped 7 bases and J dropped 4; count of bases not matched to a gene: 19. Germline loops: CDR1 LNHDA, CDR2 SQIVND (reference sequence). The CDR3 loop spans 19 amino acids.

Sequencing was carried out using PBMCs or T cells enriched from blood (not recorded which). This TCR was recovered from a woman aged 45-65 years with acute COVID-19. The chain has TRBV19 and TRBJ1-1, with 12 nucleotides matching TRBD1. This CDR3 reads CASMSGQGAGIGSRTEAFF. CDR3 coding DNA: TGTGCCAGTATGTCGGGACAGGGGGCGGGTATCGGATCTCGCACTGAAGCTTTCTTT.